These 18 T cell receptor beta chains were sequenced from one sample in a study of cytomegalovirus exposure and HLA in healthy donors. The study ran its PCR with 60 Vbeta and 13 Jbeta primers. Some clones are missing from TCRdb's copy, which holds only in-frame ones; the method was immunoSEQ multiplex PCR. In all, the sample yields about 51,000 clones. Sequencing used PBMCs. The source of these receptors is a female donor in good health and CMV-seronegative.

The chain employs TRBV4-2 and TRBJ2-7, with 9 bases identical to TRBD2. Germline V lookup: CDR1 LGHNA, CDR2 YNFKEQ. Losses at the gene ends were 0 bases for V and 2 bases for J; bases not matched to a gene: 2. The CDR3 totals 15 residues. CDR3 sequence: CASSQEIAGAYEQYF. As DNA, the CDR3 is TGTGCCAGCAGCCAAGAAATAGCGGGGGCCTACGAGCAGTACTTC.

V and J are TRBV11-2 and TRBJ2-3, with 7 bases identical to TRBD2. Germline V gene data show CDR1 as SGHAT and CDR2 as FQNNGV. The CDR3 has 16 amino acids. Trimming took 5 bases from V and 2 from J; bases not matched to a gene: 10. The chain's CDR3 is CASSPVMGGYTDTQYF. The CDR3 DNA is TGTGCCAGCAGCCCCGTTATGGGAGGGTACACAGATACGCAGTATTTT. Using reference TRBV11-2 and TRBJ2-3 for the parts outside the CDR3, the full variable domain is EAGVAQSPRYKIIEKRQSVAFWCNPISGHATLYWYQQILGQGPKLLIQFQNNGVVDDSQLPKDRFSAERLKGVDSTLKIQPAKLEDSAVYLCASSPVMGGYTDTQYFGPGTRLTVL.

The gene calls are TRBV18 and TRBJ2-7; 7 bases map to TRBD1. Per the germline V gene, CDR1 is KGHSH and CDR2 is LQKENI. V was clipped by 3 bases and J by 6 bases; unmatched bases: 14. The CDR3 has 16 amino acids. The CDR3 region has the DNA TGTGCCAGCTCACCCTCTGGGAGCAGGGGGTCGGCCGAGCAGTACTTC. Amino acid sequence: CASSPSGSRGSAEQYF.

The chain employs TRBV4-1 and TRBJ1-1; TRBD1 matches at 9 bases. This CDR3 has 15 amino acids. V shed 4 bases and J 4 bases; nucleotides not matched to a gene: 7. The V gene's germline CDR1 is MGHRA and CDR2 YSYEKL. The CDR3 spells CASSPERQGVTEAFF. In nucleotides, the CDR3 is TGCGCCAGCAGCCCCGAGCGACAGGGGGTCACTGAAGCTTTCTTT.

V gene TRBV5-1 combines with J gene TRBJ2-1, with D maybe TRBD1 (6 bases). V was cut by 0 bases and J by 7 bases, with 8 bases left in between. Germline CDR1 and CDR2: SGHRS and YFSETQ. The CDR3 runs to 13 residues. Here the CDR3 reads CASSLGTVNEQFF. The CDR3, as DNA: TGCGCCAGCAGCTTGGGGACAGTGAATGAGCAGTTCTTC.

The chain carries TRBV18 and TRBJ2-1, with D tentatively TRBD1 (6 bases). Germline V gene lookup returns CDR1 KGHSH and CDR2 LQKENI. Between the trimmed V and J ends, which lost 5 bases and 9 bases, there was a span of 11 bases. The CDR3 totals 12 residues. CDR3 amino acids: CASSASGAEQFF. CDR3 DNA: TGTGCCAGCTCAGCCTCAGGGGCTGAGCAGTTCTTC.

This chain joins TRBV11-3 and TRBJ1-1; D not certain. CDR1 SGHNT and CDR2 YENEEA come from the germline V gene. The length of the CDR3 is 12 residues. Deletions cut 4 bases from V and 0 bases from J, with 3 bases between. This chain's CDR3 is CASSSMNTEAFF. The DNA of the CDR3 is TGTGCCAGCAGCTCAATGAACACTGAAGCTTTCTTT.

The rearrangement joins TRBV9 to TRBJ2-1; 7 bases line up with TRBD2. Unmatched junction bases numbered 11, after V lost 3 bases and J lost 5 bases. CDR3 size: 16 residues. Germline V gene data show CDR1 as SGDLS and CDR2 as YYNGEE. CDR3 amino acids: CASSASWASGDNEQFF. CDR3 sequence (DNA): TGTGCCAGCAGCGCCTCATGGGCTAGCGGAGACAATGAGCAGTTCTTC.

V is TRBV29-1 and J is TRBJ1-2; tentative D call: TRBD1 (5 bases). Germline loops: CDR1 SQVTM, CDR2 ANQGSEA. V lost 5 bases and J 8 bases, leaving 15 bases between the germline ends. The length of the CDR3 is 12 residues. CDR3 in amino acids: CSVLQGIGGYTF. In DNA form, the CDR3 reads TGCAGCGTTCTCCAGGGTATCGGGGGCTACACCTTC.

J is TRBJ1-2 and V is TRBV19; D may be TRBD1 (6 bases). Germline CDR1 is LNHDA and CDR2 is SQIVND (reference sequence). CDR3 length: 15 residues. V lost 3 bases and J 4 bases, leaving 15 bases between the germline ends. This CDR3 is CASSITTGVGYGYTF. CDR3 DNA: TGTGCCAGTAGTATCACGACAGGAGTGGGCTATGGCTACACCTTC.

The rearrangement links TRBV6-5 to TRBJ1-5, with D possibly matching TRBD1 (5 bases). This CDR3 contains 14 residues. Germline V gene data show CDR1 as MNHEY and CDR2 as SVGAGI. V was cut by 4 bases and J by 2 bases, with 9 bases left in between. This chain's CDR3 is CASSSLGGNQPQHF. The CDR3 DNA follows: TGTGCCAGCAGTTCTTTAGGGGGCAATCAGCCCCAGCATTTT.

V and J are TRBV28 and TRBJ2-2; 8 nucleotides agree with TRBD1. Looked up from germline, CDR1 is MDHEN and CDR2 is SYDVKM. V was pared by 5 bases and J by 5 bases, with 7 bases of the junction left unmatched. There are 15 residues in the CDR3. CDR3 DNA: TGTGCCAGCAGTCCAGGGGGCGCGGGTACCGGGGAGCTGTTTTTT. Its translation is CASSPGGAGTGELFF.

The V call is TRBV4-3, the J call TRBJ1-2, with D maybe TRBD1 (6 bases). Deletions cut 6 bases from V and 8 bases from J, with 13 bases between. CDR1 and CDR2 (germline): LGHNA, YSLEER. CDR3 length: 12 residues. CDR3 DNA sequence: TGCGCCAGCAGACAGGGCGATGGAGGCTACACCTTC. Translating it yields CASRQGDGGYTF.

The rearrangement uses TRBV9 and TRBJ1-3; D is unclear. The CDR3 length is 16 residues. Germline V lookup: CDR1 SGDLS, CDR2 YYNGEE. Trimming removed 0 bases at V and 3 bases at J, with 13 bases between. This chain's CDR3 is CASSVGPSSDGNTIYF. CDR3 DNA sequence: TGTGCCAGCAGCGTAGGCCCGTCCAGTGATGGAAACACCATATATTTT.

The chain joins TRBV2 to TRBJ2-7; 8 bases map to TRBD1. The CDR3 runs to 12 residues. Trimming removed 7 bases from V and 6 bases from J; junction bases left unmatched: 5. The V gene's germline CDR1 is SNHLY and CDR2 FYNNEI. The CDR3 loop is CASKDRASEQYF. CDR3 coding DNA: TGTGCCAGCAAGGACAGGGCCTCCGAGCAGTACTTC. The complete variable domain, with remaining parts taken from reference TRBV2 and TRBJ2-7, reads EPEVTQTPSHQVTQMGQEVILRCVPISNHLYFYWYRQILGQKVEFLVSFYNNEISEKSEIFDDQFSVERPDGSNFTLKIRSTKLEDSAMYFCASKDRASEQYFGPGTRLTVT.

The CDR3 region is CASSQGRQGNGELFF. Written as DNA, the CDR3 is TGTGCCAGCAGCCAAGGCAGACAGGGTAACGGGGAGCTGTTTTTT. The chain is built from TRBV4-2 and TRBJ2-2, with 7 positions matching TRBD1. There are 15 residues in the CDR3. After removal of 1 base from V and 7 bases from J, the junction contained 6 bases not matched to a gene. Germline lookup yields CDR1 LGHNA and CDR2 YNFKEQ.

The rearrangement uses TRBV6-5 and TRBJ1-4; perhaps TRBD1 as D (6 bases). CDR1 and CDR2 from the germline V gene are MNHEY and SVGAGI. Trimming cost V 4 bases and J 6 bases, with 15 bases left between them. The CDR3 contains 15 residues. The chain's CDR3 is CASSSYGSGDEKLFF. As DNA, the CDR3 is TGTGCCAGCAGTTCCTATGGGTCAGGGGATGAAAAACTGTTTTTT.

V gene TRBV25-1 combines with J gene TRBJ2-1, with 7 bases matching TRBD1. With 1 base clipped from V and 9 bases from J, the junction kept 6 bases outside the gene matches. Germline V lookup: CDR1 MGHDK, CDR2 SYGVNS. This CDR3 is 14 amino acids long. The CDR3 DNA follows: TGTGCCAGCAGTGAATTGCCCGGGACAGCTGAGCAGTTCTTC. Translated: CASSELPGTAEQFF.